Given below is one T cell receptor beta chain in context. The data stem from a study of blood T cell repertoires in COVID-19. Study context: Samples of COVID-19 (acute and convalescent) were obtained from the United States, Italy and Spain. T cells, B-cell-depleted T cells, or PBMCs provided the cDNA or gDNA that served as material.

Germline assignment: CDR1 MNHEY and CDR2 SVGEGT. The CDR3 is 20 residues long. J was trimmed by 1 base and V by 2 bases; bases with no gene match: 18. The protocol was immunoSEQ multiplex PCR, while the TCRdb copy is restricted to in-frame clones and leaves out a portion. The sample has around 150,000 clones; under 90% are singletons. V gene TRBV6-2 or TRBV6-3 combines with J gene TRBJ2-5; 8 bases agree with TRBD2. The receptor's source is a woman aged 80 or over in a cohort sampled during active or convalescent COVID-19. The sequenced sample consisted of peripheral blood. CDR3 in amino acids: CASSYPRPLPAGDFQETQYF. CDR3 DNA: TGTGCCAGCAGTTACCCCCGCCCCCTCCCAGCGGGGGACTTCCAAGAGACCCAGTACTTC.